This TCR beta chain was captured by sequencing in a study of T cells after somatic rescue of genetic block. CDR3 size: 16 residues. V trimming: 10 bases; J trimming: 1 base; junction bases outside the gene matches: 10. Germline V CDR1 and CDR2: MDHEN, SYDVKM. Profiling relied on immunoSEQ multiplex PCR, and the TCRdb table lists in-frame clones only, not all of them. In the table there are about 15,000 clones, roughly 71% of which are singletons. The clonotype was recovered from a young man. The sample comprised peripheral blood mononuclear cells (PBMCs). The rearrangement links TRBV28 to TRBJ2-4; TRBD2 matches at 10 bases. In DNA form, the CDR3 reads TGTGCCACTCCGGTAGGACTAGCGGTGGCCAAAAACATTCAGTACTTC. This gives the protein CATPVGLAVAKNIQYF. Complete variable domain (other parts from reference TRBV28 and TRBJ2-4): DVKVTQSSRYLVKRTGEKVFLECVQDMDHENMFWYRQDPGLGLRLIYFSYDVKMKEKGDIPEGYSVSREKKERFSLILESASTNQTSMYLCATPVGLAVAKNIQYFGAGTRLSVL.